These 27 T cell receptor beta chains originate from one sample sequenced in a study of CD8 T cells in ankylosing spondylitis. TCRdb used MiXCR to reprocess the 5' RACE reads, holding one entry per CDR3 protein. The repertoire includes 40,000 or so distinct CDR3 sequences, approximately 10% of them detected once, and approximately 16% sits in the top ten. The source material was blood, either unsorted or a sorted T cell fraction (not recorded which). The receptors stem from a male donor with ankylosing spondylitis or in good health (not recorded which).

This clonotype was seen repeatedly, ten times or more. CDR3 loop: CASSRPGQGNGEQFF. Here the CDR3 DNA reads TGCGCCAGCAGCCGACCGGGACAGGGGAATGGTGAGCAGTTCTTC. V is TRBV4-1 and J is TRBJ2-1; 10 nucleotides match TRBD1. The germline CDR1 and CDR2 sequences are MGHRA and YSYEKL. This CDR3 has 15 amino acids. J lost 9 bases, V lost 4 bases, and 9 bases had no gene match.

The CDR3 nucleotides are TGTGCCTGGAGTCGGTCTAGCGGGAGCCATGAGCAGTTCTTC. Translated: CAWSRSSGSHEQFF. The rearrangement uses TRBV30 and TRBJ2-1, with 10 bases aligning to TRBD2. Germline assignment: CDR1 GTSNPN and CDR2 SVGIG (reference sequence). Trimming took 2 bases from V and 8 from J; bases not matched to a gene: 6. The CDR3 contains 14 residues.

This clonotype was recorded at least ten times. In nucleotides, the CDR3 is TGTGCCAGCAGCTTAGCCGCTAGCGTGAACACCGGGGAGCTGTTTTTT. This translates into CASSLAASVNTGELFF. The chain is built from TRBV11-2 and TRBJ2-2; a weak D match, TRBD2 (6 bases). There are 16 residues in the CDR3. Germline loops: CDR1 SGHAT, CDR2 FQNNGV. Trimming took off 1 base at V and 1 base at J, with 10 bases between the two ends.

This clonotype has just a few counts. The chain joins TRBV6-2 or TRBV6-3 to TRBJ2-5; 9 nucleotides align to TRBD1. The length of the CDR3 is 15 residues. Germline CDR1 MNHEY, CDR2 SVGEGT. V lost 0 bases and J lost 5; bases outside the gene matches: 4. This CDR3 is CASSYSGQGPETQYF. The CDR3, as DNA: TGTGCCAGCAGTTACTCGGGACAGGGACCGGAGACCCAGTACTTC.

This clonotype was seen repeatedly, ten times or more. The chain recombines TRBV11-2 with TRBJ1-1; no clear D. V was clipped by 6 bases and J by 7 bases, with 12 bases between them. The CDR3 contains 12 residues. The germline V gene has CDR1 SGHAT and CDR2 FQNNGV. The CDR3 DNA follows: TGTGCCAGCAGTCCCGAGTACGGTGAAGCTTTCTTT. This gives the protein CASSPEYGEAFF.

The sample holds many counts of this clonotype. The CDR3 sequence is CASSPASGRTGNEQFF. The CDR3, as DNA: TGCGCCAGCAGCCCCGCAAGCGGGAGGACTGGAAATGAGCAGTTCTTC. This chain links TRBV5-1 with TRBJ2-1; 9 nucleotides line up with TRBD2. Germline loops: CDR1 SGHRS, CDR2 YFSETQ. The CDR3 is 16 amino acids. V shed 4 bases, J shed 7 bases, and the junction held 12 bases outside the gene matches.

This clonotype came up a few times. The chain couples TRBV2 to TRBJ2-2; TRBD2 aligns across 11 bases. The J segment lost 1 base and the V segment lost 7 bases, leaving 11 bases of the junction unmatched. This CDR3 has 18 amino acids. Germline V gene data show CDR1 as SNHLY and CDR2 as FYNNEI. CDR3 sequence reads: CASMYGALAGGNTGELFF. CDR3 nucleotides: TGTGCCAGCATGTACGGCGCCCTAGCGGGGGGGAACACCGGGGAGCTGTTTTTT.

Many counts were recorded for this clonotype. This chain connects TRBV18 to TRBJ2-1; 13 bases line up with TRBD2. The CDR3 runs 15 residues. After removal of 3 bases from V and 4 bases from J, the junction contained 0 bases not matched to a gene. CDR1 is KGHSH and CDR2 is LQKENI in the germline V gene. This CDR3 is CASSPGLAGYNEQFF. Written as DNA, the CDR3 is TGTGCCAGCTCACCGGGACTAGCGGGGTACAATGAGCAGTTCTTC.

This clonotype was counted ten times or more. The CDR3 coding sequence is TGTGCCAGCAAGATGGGAGGAGCAGGAGGGGAAAAACTGTTTTTT. Translation: CASKMGGAGGEKLFF. This sequence joins TRBV25-1 and TRBJ1-4; D gene unclear. V shed 7 bases and J shed 8 bases, with 20 bases lying between them. Germline V gives CDR1 MGHDK, CDR2 SYGVNS. CDR3 length: 15 amino acids.

The table lists this clonotype with many counts. The chain links TRBV10-3 to TRBJ2-2, with 9 bases fitting TRBD1. This CDR3 is 15 amino acids long. V lost 7 bases and J lost 4; bases outside the gene matches: 7. Germline V gene lookup returns CDR1 ENHRY and CDR2 SYGVKD. CDR3 sequence (DNA): TGTGCCATCAATCGGGGACAGGGACCCACCGGGGAGCTGTTTTTT. Encoded protein: CAINRGQGPTGELFF.

This clonotype was observed many times. This chain links TRBV29-1 with TRBJ1-1; D perhaps matches TRBD1 (6 bases). Germline V gives CDR1 SQVTM, CDR2 ANQGSEA. This CDR3 contains 14 residues. V was trimmed by 4 bases and J by 0 bases, leaving 12 bases between them. The CDR3 is CSVGEDRMNTEAFF. The CDR3 region has the DNA TGCAGCGTTGGAGAAGACAGGATGAACACTGAAGCTTTCTTT.

By frequency in the sample, this clonotype is medium-sized (0.01 to 0.1%). The chain recombines TRBV20-1 with TRBJ2-1; TRBD2 aligns across 9 bases. The CDR3 loop spans 16 amino acids. CDR1 is DFQATT and CDR2 is SNEGSKA in the germline V gene (reference sequence). J lost 6 bases, V lost 1 base, and 10 bases had no gene match. The CDR3 loop is CSARVAGGPLSNEQFF. Here the CDR3 DNA reads TGCAGTGCTAGAGTCGCGGGAGGGCCCCTAAGCAATGAGCAGTTCTTC.

This clonotype appeared many times. The V and J genes are TRBV4-2 and TRBJ2-7; 7 bases are shared with TRBD1. The CDR3 has 15 residues. The junction had 4 bases not matched to a gene; V was cut back by 0 bases and J by 2 bases. Per germline, CDR1 LGHNA and CDR2 YNFKEQ. DNA of the CDR3: TGTGCCAGCAGCCAAGACAGGGGGAAAGCCTACGAGCAGTACTTC. Translated, it gives CASSQDRGKAYEQYF.

The chain combines TRBV20-1 with TRBJ2-3; 8 bases fit TRBD2. V lost 7 bases to trimming and J lost 1 base; unmatched junction nucleotides: 4. The CDR3 extends over 13 amino acids. Germline V gives CDR1 DFQATT, CDR2 SNEGSKA (reference sequence). CDR3 sequence: CSVSTSGTDTQYF. CDR3 in DNA: TGCAGTGTTTCGACTAGCGGCACAGATACGCAGTATTTT.

In this sample, this clonotype turned up once. This chain joins TRBV2 and TRBJ1-6, with 7 bases fitting TRBD1. V lost 2 bases, J lost 10 bases, and 5 bases stayed unmatched. CDR1 SNHLY and CDR2 FYNNEI come from the germline V gene. CDR3 length: 14 residues. The CDR3 reads CASSERTGASPLHF. The DNA of the CDR3 is TGTGCCAGCAGTGAAAGGACAGGTGCCTCACCCCTCCACTTT.

This clonotype showed up many times. The J gene is TRBJ1-3, the V gene TRBV9, with a possible D match to TRBD1 (5 bases). Between the trimmed V and J ends, which lost 0 bases and 2 bases, there was a span of 9 bases. CDR3 length: 15 residues. Germline CDR1 and CDR2: SGDLS and YYNGEE. The CDR3 nucleotides are TGTGCCAGCAGCGTAGGACAGCTAACTGGAAACACCATATATTTT. Translating gives CASSVGQLTGNTIYF.

This sequence joins TRBV7-6 and TRBJ2-1; D not certain. The CDR3 is made up of 15 amino acids. Trimming took off 4 bases at V and 0 bases at J, with 10 bases between the two ends. Germline V gives CDR1 SGHVS, CDR2 FNYEAQ. The CDR3 nucleotides read TGTGCCAGCAGCTCCCCTAGGGACTCCTACAATGAGCAGTTCTTC. It is translated as CASSSPRDSYNEQFF.

There are many counts of this clonotype. The V call is TRBV7-6, the J call TRBJ2-5; possibly TRBD1 or TRBD2 for D (5 bases each). The CDR3 has 14 residues. V lost 4 bases and J lost 5, with 14 bases in between. CDR1 and CDR2 (germline): SGHVS, FNYEAQ. The CDR3 protein is CASSSLGPPETQYF. DNA for the CDR3: TGTGCCAGCAGCTCCCTGGGACCCCCGGAGACCCAGTACTTC.

This clonotype was seen many times. The genes are TRBV14 and TRBJ1-4; D ambiguous. Germline V gene lookup returns CDR1 SGHDN and CDR2 FVKESK. The CDR3 length is 16 residues. Trimming removed 0 bases at V and 8 bases at J, with 16 bases between. The DNA for the CDR3 is TGTGCCAGCAGCCAAGAAAGGTCCCGCCTACCCGAAAAACTGTTTTTT. This translates into CASSQERSRLPEKLFF.

This clonotype was found many times. This chain links TRBV4-3 with TRBJ2-1, with TRBD1 as a possible D gene (5 bases). V dropped 0 bases and J dropped 4 bases, with 7 bases sitting between them. The length of the CDR3 is 14 residues. Germline CDR1 and CDR2: LGHNA and YSLEER. The CDR3: CASSQDGAYNEQFF. The CDR3, as DNA: TGCGCCAGCAGCCAAGATGGGGCTTACAATGAGCAGTTCTTC.

This clonotype occurred many times. This sequence joins TRBV12-3 or TRBV12-4 and TRBJ2-3; no firm D call. This CDR3 has 14 residues. Trimming pared 2 bases from V and 5 bases from J, leaving 11 bases between. CDR3 in amino acids: CASSLTSARDTQYF. The CDR3 region has the DNA TGTGCCAGCAGTTTAACATCGGCCAGAGATACGCAGTATTTT.

The chain is built from TRBV7-8 and TRBJ1-5; 11 positions agree with TRBD1. Per germline, CDR1 SGHVS and CDR2 FQNEAQ. V trimming: 5 bases; J trimming: 6 bases; junction bases outside the gene matches: 6. The CDR3 runs 15 residues. The CDR3: CASSMRDRGAQPQHF. The CDR3 coding sequence is TGTGCCAGCAGCATGAGGGACAGGGGGGCTCAGCCCCAGCATTTT.

This clonotype was detected a few times. This sequence joins TRBV7-9 and TRBJ2-1; D call uncertain. V lost 2 bases and J 5 bases, leaving 13 bases between the germline ends. The CDR3 sequence is 15 residues long. Per germline, CDR1 SEHNR and CDR2 FQNEAQ (reference sequence). Here the CDR3 DNA reads TGTGCCAGCAGCTTATCAGCCCCGGCTCACAATGAGCAGTTCTTC. Residues: CASSLSAPAHNEQFF.

Comment on this clonotype: Possible read error: a much larger clone is one base away. The rearrangement links TRBV7-2 to TRBJ2-5, with D hard to call. The CDR3 loop spans 15 amino acids. The germline V gene has CDR1 SGHTA and CDR2 FQGNSA. CDR3 residues: CASSLGQQRQESQYF. The DNA of the CDR3 is TGTGCCAGCAGCTTAGGTCAGCAACGACAAGAGTCCCAGTACTTC.

A word on this clonotype: A much larger clone is a single base away; this may be a read error. This rearrangement joins TRBV6-6 to TRBJ1-1, with 8 bases aligning to TRBD1. The CDR3 covers 13 residues. Germline V gene sequence: CDR1 MNHNY, CDR2 SVGAGI (reference sequence). The CDR3 nucleotides read TGTGCCACTGAACCAGGGGGCGAGACTGGAGCTTTCTTT. This gives the protein CATEPGGETGAFF.

In its sample, this clonotype was seen many times. The chain combines TRBV15 with TRBJ2-3; D gene unclear. The CDR3 runs 15 residues. CDR1 is LNHNV, CDR2 YYDKDF, per germline (reference sequence). V gave up 0 bases and J gave up 0 bases, with 7 bases separating them. CDR3: CATSRELTSTDTQYF. The CDR3, as DNA: TGTGCCACCAGCAGAGAACTGACTAGCACAGATACGCAGTATTTT.

The V and J genes are TRBV9 and TRBJ2-3; 8 positions match TRBD2. Germline CDR1 and CDR2: SGDLS and YYNGEE. The CDR3 is 13 amino acids. The junction had 4 bases not matched to a gene; V was cut back by 6 bases and J by 4 bases. The CDR3 loop reads CASKRESADTQYF. DNA of the CDR3: TGTGCCAGCAAGCGGGAGTCGGCAGATACGCAGTATTTT. Full variable domain (remainder filled in from reference TRBV9 and TRBJ2-3): DSGVTQTPKHLITATGQRVTLRCSPRSGDLSVYWYQQSLDQGLQFLIQYYNGEERAKGNILERFSAQQFPDLHSELNLSSLELGDSALYFCASKRESADTQYFGPGTRLTVL.